The rows below give T cell receptor beta chains drawn from one sample of a study of low-dose radiotherapy and immunotherapy resistance in tumors. TCRdb redid the calling of the reads with MiXCR, one entry per CDR3 protein. Here the sample spans roughly 52,000 distinct CDR3 sequences, approximately 31% being singletons. The sequences come from PBMCs, collected after low-dose radiotherapy plus immunotherapy. The receptors come from a male donor with rectosigmoid adenocarcinoma. The CDR3 runs from the conserved cysteine through the conserved F or W. The order of the fields is clone size, V gene, J gene, CDR3 protein. The listing skips clone size in some rows; elsewhere it reads once, few, many or a size class.

>many|TRBV7-2|TRBJ1-2
CASSRGRLRGYTF
>NA|TRBV5-1|TRBJ2-3
CASSPEGGGPADTQYF
>few|TRBV12-3/TRBV12-4|TRBJ2-1
CATLERGWNEQFF
>many|TRBV5-1|TRBJ2-7
CASSLDARQAYEQYF
>NA|TRBV6-2/TRBV6-3|TRBJ1-5
CASRSGLGLNQPQHF
>many|TRBV28|TRBJ1-1
CASSFPFDTEAFF
>few|TRBV5-4|TRBJ2-6
CASSLPLAGGRVSGANVLTF
>NA|TRBV28|TRBJ2-7
CASSLSGTPQYEQYF
>NA|TRBV7-2|TRBJ2-5
CASSFVGGGPGETQYF
>many|TRBV6-2/TRBV6-3|TRBJ2-1
CASTHGASHNEQFF
>many|TRBV5-1|TRBJ2-7
CASSFRVISGSPHEQYF
>many|TRBV28|TRBJ1-6
CASSFNVESPLHF
>few|TRBV6-2/TRBV6-3|TRBJ2-7
CASSYDPLYEQYF
>many|TRBV5-5|TRBJ2-1
CASSFGGSEQFF
>many|TRBV28|TRBJ1-5
CASRKGHRDPQHF
>few|TRBV28|TRBJ2-7
CASTNSLSSYEQYF
>NA|TRBV2|TRBJ2-7
CASSVVKSGEQYF
>NA|TRBV29-1|TRBJ2-2
CSVGSDTGELFFF
>many|TRBV4-3|TRBJ2-7
CASSQVFGNTYEQYF
>many|TRBV7-2|TRBJ1-5
CASSFTKDQPQHF
>few|TRBV4-2|TRBJ1-4
CASSQDGNEKLFF
>many|TRBV3-1|TRBJ2-1
CASSQDRRRSYEQFF
>NA|TRBV5-5|TRBJ2-2
CASSTGPAFTGELFFF
>many|TRBV28|TRBJ2-1
CASSTFVGQGIGNEQFF
>many|TRBV4-1|TRBJ2-5
CASSQPSGETQYF
>medium-sized|TRBV28|TRBJ2-7
CASTSGDSSYEQYF